A single sample gave rise to the 23 T cell receptor beta chains below, sequenced in a study of shared clonotypes between healthy human individuals. Some clones are missing from TCRdb's copy, which holds only in-frame ones; the method was immunoSEQ multiplex PCR. The data show some 87,000 clones, roughly three quarters seen once. Sequencing was done on a sample of memory CD8+ T cells sorted from blood. Noted subset: CD45RO+ cells pooled with CCR7-negative TemRA cells. The receptors come from a man younger than 45 in good health.

CDR3 DNA: TGTGCCAGCAGCTTAGTCGACAGGGCGATAAATGAGCAGTTCTTC. Protein: CASSLVDRAINEQFF. The chain has TRBV7-9 and TRBJ2-1; 7 positions agree with TRBD1. The CDR3 loop spans 15 amino acids. Germline lookup yields CDR1 SEHNR and CDR2 FQNEAQ (reference sequence). V lost 1 base to trimming and J lost 7 bases; unmatched junction nucleotides: 7.

The chain employs TRBV28 and TRBJ2-1; TRBD2 agrees at 9 bases. There are 17 residues in the CDR3. The germline V gene encodes CDR1 MDHEN and CDR2 SYDVKM. J was trimmed by 9 bases and V by 0 bases; bases with no gene match: 12. CDR3 residues: CASSLWELAGGPGEQFF. The CDR3 DNA follows: TGTGCCAGCAGTTTATGGGAGCTCGCGGGAGGGCCGGGTGAGCAGTTCTTC. Filled out from reference TRBV28 and TRBJ2-1, the complete variable domain reads DVKVTQSSRYLVKRTGEKVFLECVQDMDHENMFWYRQDPGLGLRLIYFSYDVKMKEKGDIPEGYSVSREKKERFSLILESASTNQTSMYLCASSLWELAGGPGEQFFGPGTRLTVL.

This clone was picked up a small number of times. V is TRBV30 and J is TRBJ2-7; 7 bases align to TRBD2. V was clipped by 3 bases and J by 3 bases; unmatched bases: 5. This CDR3 region has 13 residues. Germline V gives CDR1 GTSNPN, CDR2 SVGIG (reference sequence). The CDR3 DNA follows: TGTGCCTGGAGAGGCGGGGGTAGCTACGAGCAGTACTTC. This encodes CAWRGGGSYEQYF.

The rearrangement links TRBV28 to TRBJ2-3; 7 nucleotides agree with TRBD2. The CDR3 consists of 17 residues. Losses at the gene ends were 6 bases for V and 2 bases for J; bases not matched to a gene: 14. Germline values: CDR1 MDHEN, CDR2 SYDVKM. CDR3 nucleotides: TGTGCCAGCAGCCTCCCCCTACTAGCGTCTAACACAGATACGCAGTATTTT. As protein: CASSLPLLASNTDTQYF.

The genes are TRBV6-5 and TRBJ2-3; TRBD2 is a possible D gene (5 bases). Germline CDR1 reads MNHEY; CDR2 reads SVGAGI. The CDR3 has 13 residues. Trimming took 2 bases from V and 11 from J, leaving 14 bases between them. The chain's CDR3 is CASSYLGIEGQYF. The CDR3 coding sequence is TGTGCCAGCAGTTACCTCGGCATCGAGGGGCAGTATTTT.

The CDR3, as DNA: TGTGCCAGCTCACTGGACCCTTACGAGCAGTACTTC. It codes for CASSLDPYEQYF. The rearrangement uses TRBV18 and TRBJ2-7, with no clear D. Trimming stripped 4 bases from V and 4 bases from J, with 8 bases between. Germline V gene lookup returns CDR1 KGHSH and CDR2 LQKENI. The CDR3 extends over 12 amino acids.

This clone occurred a few times. The V gene is TRBV6-1, the J gene TRBJ1-4; the match to TRBD1 covers 7 bases. Germline CDR1 reads MNHNS; CDR2 reads SASEGT. The CDR3 has 15 amino acids. V lost 0 bases to trimming and J lost 2 bases; unmatched junction nucleotides: 0. The CDR3 nucleotides read TGTGCCAGCAGTGAAGCGACAGGGACTAATGAAAAACTGTTTTTT. Encoded protein: CASSEATGTNEKLFF.

This chain joins TRBV29-1 and TRBJ1-2; the D gene is possibly TRBD1 (5 bases). There are 13 residues in the CDR3. CDR1 is SQVTM and CDR2 is ANQGSEA in the germline V gene. Trimming removed 5 bases at V and 8 bases at J, with 18 bases between. The CDR3 reads CSVLEGGHSGYTF. CDR3 coding DNA: TGCAGCGTTTTAGAGGGTGGACATTCGGGCTACACCTTC.

The chain joins TRBV10-3 to TRBJ2-6; D is undetermined. Trimming took 3 bases from V and 0 from J, leaving 21 bases between them. Germline CDR1 reads ENHRY; CDR2 reads SYGVKD. There are 20 residues in the CDR3. Here the CDR3 reads CAISDLLGTERSSGANVLTF. In DNA form, the CDR3 reads TGTGCCATCAGTGACCTCTTAGGCACAGAGAGAAGCTCTGGGGCCAACGTCCTGACTTTC.

The V and J genes are TRBV11-2 and TRBJ2-1; TRBD2 agrees at 7 bases. The CDR3 loop spans 15 amino acids. Germline V CDR1 and CDR2: SGHAT, FQNNGV. Trimming removed 6 bases from V and 5 bases from J; junction bases left unmatched: 10. CDR3: CASSPRLAPHNEQFF. The CDR3, as DNA: TGTGCCAGCAGTCCACGACTAGCTCCCCACAATGAGCAGTTCTTC.

V and J are TRBV19 and TRBJ1-5; maybe TRBD1 (5 bases). This CDR3 has 15 residues. Per the germline V gene, CDR1 is LNHDA and CDR2 is SQIVND (reference sequence). V lost 7 bases and J 5 bases, leaving 18 bases between the germline ends. DNA of the CDR3: TGTGCCAGTAAGGCGGCTCGGGACCTTCATCAGCCCCAGCATTTT. Its translation is CASKAARDLHQPQHF.

The gene calls are TRBV4-2 and TRBJ1-1, with 8 positions matching TRBD1. The CDR3 loop spans 15 amino acids. V lost 5 bases, J lost 4 bases, and 9 bases stayed unmatched. Germline V gene lookup returns CDR1 LGHNA and CDR2 YNFKEQ. The CDR3 nucleotides read TGTGCCAGCAGCTCCAGCAGGGGGCTGGGCACTGAAGCTTTCTTT. Protein product: CASSSSRGLGTEAFF.

The chain recombines TRBV5-1 with TRBJ1-3; D perhaps matches TRBD1 (5 bases). Germline CDR1 is SGHRS and CDR2 is YFSETQ. V lost 0 bases, J lost 7 bases, and 14 bases lay in between. This CDR3 is 15 amino acids long. The chain's CDR3 is CASSLDGQQRNTIYF. CDR3 sequence (DNA): TGCGCCAGCAGCTTGGATGGACAACAGCGGAACACCATATATTTT.

The chain carries TRBV28 and TRBJ2-5; 8 nucleotides match TRBD1. Unmatched junction bases numbered 14, after V lost 7 bases and J lost 4 bases. The CDR3 has 16 amino acids. Germline CDR1 and CDR2: MDHEN and SYDVKM. This CDR3 reads CASTLRDRGFGETQYF. The DNA for the CDR3 is TGTGCCAGCACCTTACGCGACAGGGGATTTGGAGAGACCCAGTACTTC.

This clone has more than one count but fewer than ten. This chain uses TRBV6-6 with TRBJ2-1; possibly TRBD2 for D (5 bases). V lost 3 bases and J 7 bases, leaving 10 bases between the germline ends. CDR3 length equals 13 residues. Germline loops: CDR1 MNHNY, CDR2 SVGAGI (reference sequence). The chain's CDR3 is CASSYFRENEQFF. As DNA, the CDR3 is TGTGCCAGCAGTTATTTTAGGGAGAATGAGCAGTTCTTC.

The CDR3 nucleotides are TGTGCCAGCAGTGGTGAGAAGCGGGAGTTTAGTGAGCAGTTCTTC. Protein product: CASSGEKREFSEQFF. The chain links TRBV25-1 to TRBJ2-1, with TRBD2 identical over 8 bases. The germline V gene encodes CDR1 MGHDK and CDR2 SYGVNS. CDR3 size: 15 residues. The V segment lost 4 bases and the J segment 9 bases; nucleotides outside the gene matches: 11.

The chain couples TRBV10-2 to TRBJ2-7, with D tentatively TRBD2 (5 bases). Germline-derived CDR1 and CDR2 are WSHSY and SAAADI. The V end was cut by 10 bases, the J end by 1 base, with 11 bases between. The CDR3 extends over 12 amino acids. The CDR3 loop is CATGLNSYEQYF. Written as DNA, the CDR3 is TGCGCCACCGGACTGAATTCCTACGAGCAGTACTTC.

The genes are TRBV29-1 and TRBJ2-7; the match to TRBD2 covers 10 bases. This CDR3 comprises 12 residues. The V gene's germline CDR1 is SQVTM and CDR2 ANQGSEA. Losses at the gene ends were 5 bases for V and 3 bases for J; bases not matched to a gene: 1. CDR3 nucleotide sequence: TGCAGCGTTAGACTAGCGGGCTACGAGCAGTACTTC. Translated, it gives CSVRLAGYEQYF.

The chain combines TRBV6-5 with TRBJ2-2; TRBD2 matches at 11 bases. V lost 3 bases, J lost 6 bases, and 3 bases stayed unmatched. Germline-derived CDR1 and CDR2 are MNHEY and SVGAGI. The CDR3 has 15 amino acids. Written as DNA, the CDR3 is TGTGCCAGCAGTTATGGGACTAGCGGTGCCGGGGAGCTGTTTTTT. Amino acid sequence: CASSYGTSGAGELFF.

The CDR3 loop is CASSSPHGKQDTQYF. In DNA form, the CDR3 reads TGTGCCAGCAGCTCCCCGCACGGGAAACAAGATACGCAGTATTTT. The chain uses TRBV9 and TRBJ2-3, with D possibly TRBD2 on 5 matching bases. Trimming pared 4 bases from V and 5 bases from J, leaving 17 bases between. The germline V gene has CDR1 SGDLS and CDR2 YYNGEE. The CDR3 is 15 residues long.

This chain connects TRBV30 to TRBJ1-2; no firm D call. V lost 0 bases and J lost 4, with 6 bases in between. This CDR3 region has 12 residues. Looked up from germline, CDR1 is GTSNPN and CDR2 is SVGIG (reference sequence). The CDR3 spells CAWSVNCYGYTF. The CDR3 bases are TGTGCCTGGAGTGTTAATTGCTATGGCTACACCTTC.

The V call is TRBV6-4, the J call TRBJ2-3; D ambiguous. The CDR3 extends over 15 amino acids. CDR1 is MRHNA, CDR2 SNTAGT, per germline. V lost 0 bases and J lost 4, with 11 bases in between. Written as DNA, the CDR3 is TGTGCCAGCAGTGACTCGAATTTGGGTCCAGATACGCAGTATTTT. This encodes CASSDSNLGPDTQYF.

This clone was recorded only once. This chain connects TRBV11-2 to TRBJ2-1; D is ambiguous. Trimming took off 5 bases at V and 7 bases at J, with 9 bases between the two ends. This CDR3 has 12 residues. Germline V gene data show CDR1 as SGHAT and CDR2 as FQNNGV. DNA for the CDR3: TGTGCCAGCAGCGAGATTAGTAATGAGCAGTTCTTC. Amino acids: CASSEISNEQFF.